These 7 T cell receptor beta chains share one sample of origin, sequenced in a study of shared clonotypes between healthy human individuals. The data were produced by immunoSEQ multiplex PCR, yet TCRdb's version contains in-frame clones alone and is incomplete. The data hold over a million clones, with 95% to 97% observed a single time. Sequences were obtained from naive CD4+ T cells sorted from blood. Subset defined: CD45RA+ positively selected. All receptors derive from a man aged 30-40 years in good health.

CDR3 DNA sequence: TGCAGCGTTCAAAATCGGTTGTACCAAGAGACCCAGTACTTC. Protein sequence: CSVQNRLYQETQYF. The chain uses TRBV29-1 and TRBJ2-5; D not certain. Germline-derived CDR1 and CDR2 are SQVTM and ANQGSEA. There are 14 residues in the CDR3. The V end was cut by 5 bases, the J end by 0 bases, with 13 bases between.

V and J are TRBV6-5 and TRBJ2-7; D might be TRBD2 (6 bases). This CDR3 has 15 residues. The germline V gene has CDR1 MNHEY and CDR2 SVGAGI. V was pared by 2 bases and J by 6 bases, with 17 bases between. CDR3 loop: CASSYVRRGVGEQYF. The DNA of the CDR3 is TGTGCCAGCAGTTACGTGAGGAGGGGTGTAGGCGAGCAGTACTTC.

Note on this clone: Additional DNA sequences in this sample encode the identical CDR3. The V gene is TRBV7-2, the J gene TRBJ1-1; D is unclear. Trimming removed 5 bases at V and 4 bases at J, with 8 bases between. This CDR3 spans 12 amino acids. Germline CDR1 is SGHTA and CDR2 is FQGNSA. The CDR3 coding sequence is TGTGCCAGCAGCCTTGTACCCACTGAAGCTTTCTTT. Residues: CASSLVPTEAFF.

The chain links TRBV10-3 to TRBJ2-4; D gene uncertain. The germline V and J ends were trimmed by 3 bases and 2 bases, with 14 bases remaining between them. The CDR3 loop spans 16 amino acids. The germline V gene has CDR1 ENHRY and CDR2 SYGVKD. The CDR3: CAISDFDLTSKNIQYF. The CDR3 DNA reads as TGTGCCATCAGTGATTTCGACCTTACGTCCAAAAACATTCAGTACTTC.

CDR3 residues: CASRDPGQGRTEAFF. The CDR3 DNA reads TGTGCCAGCAGAGATCCAGGACAGGGGCGTACTGAAGCTTTCTTT. This sequence joins TRBV28 and TRBJ1-1; TRBD1 aligns across 9 bases. The J segment lost 5 bases and the V segment lost 6 bases, leaving 10 bases of the junction unmatched. Per the germline V gene, CDR1 is MDHEN and CDR2 is SYDVKM. The CDR3 loop spans 15 amino acids.

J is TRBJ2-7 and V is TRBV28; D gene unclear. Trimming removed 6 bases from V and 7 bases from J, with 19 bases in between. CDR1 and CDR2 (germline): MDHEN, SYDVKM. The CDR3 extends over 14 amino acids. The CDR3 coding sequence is TGTGCCAGCAGGCTGTCGGGCCCAACCTCAGAGCAGTACTTC. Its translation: CASRLSGPTSEQYF.

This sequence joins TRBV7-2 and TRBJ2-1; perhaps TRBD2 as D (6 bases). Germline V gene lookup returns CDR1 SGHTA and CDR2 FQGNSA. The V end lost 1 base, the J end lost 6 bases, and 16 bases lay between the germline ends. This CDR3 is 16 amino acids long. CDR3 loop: CASSLGPGRGPNEQFF. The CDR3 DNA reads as TGTGCCAGCAGCTTAGGTCCCGGGAGAGGGCCCAATGAGCAGTTCTTC.